The clone carrying this TCR beta chain was recorded once. Its cognate antigen is unknown. The data originate from a study of T cell responses to AZD1222 COVID-19 vaccine. This table comes from immunoSEQ multiplex PCR, and its TCRdb copy is limited to in-frame clones, with some not included. The sample consists of 40,000 to 45,000 clones, 75% to 85% of them appearing once. The CDR3 sequence is 15 residues long. The germline CDR1 and CDR2 sequences are LNHNV and YYDKDF (reference sequence). Trimming took off 0 bases at V and 6 bases at J, with 11 bases between the two ends. Study findings and constraints: At baseline, seropositivity was found in only a handful of AZD1222 recipients. Elevations in Spike-specific TCR breadth and depth followed administration of two AZD1222 doses. Unmutated variant regions reportedly attract nearly half of all spike-specific TCRs. Mapped onto spike, vaccine-associated CD4 TCRs spanned it and were dominant at 160-218 and 743-854.

The sequencing used peripheral blood, collected on day 0 of AZD1222 vaccination. The genes are TRBV15 and TRBJ1-4, with D tentatively TRBD1 (5 bases). This clonotype was obtained from an adult in good health. CDR3 residues: CATSRDGRVDEKLFF. The CDR3 DNA reads TGTGCCACCAGCAGAGATGGCAGGGTAGATGAAAAACTGTTTTTT.